Listed here is a single T cell receptor beta chain. Antigen specificity is unknown. The data are from a study of OX40 agonist ivuxolimab in advanced cancers. Study information: Subjects had a mean age of 60 years, with a range of 23 to 79; about 83% were male. Under the entry rules, prior anti-PD-1, anti-PD-L1 or anti-CTLA-4 therapy was allowed, and around 36% had some.

Sequencing used immunoSEQ multiplex PCR; TCRdb keeps in-frame clones, though not all of them. This sample has about 24,000 clones, with approximately 89% found just once. V lost 3 bases, J lost 4 bases, and 11 bases lay in between. This CDR3 has 14 amino acids. The V gene's germline CDR1 is SGHTA and CDR2 FQGNSA. Study-wide results and caveats: Also present in some nonresponders was a low level of normalized T-cell clonal expansion.

Source: CD4+ or CD8+ T cells sorted from blood, taken in a trial of the OX40 agonist ivuxolimab. The chain combines TRBV7-2 with TRBJ2-3; D is ambiguous. This receptor was identified in an adult with an advanced solid tumor such as melanoma, head and neck, liver or kidney cancer. For the CDR3, the DNA is TGTGCCAGCAGCTTGAGTATCCGCGCAGATACGCAGTATTTT. Amino acid sequence: CASSLSIRADTQYF.